The following is a T cell receptor beta chain sequence with its context. The antigen is not known. This entry belongs to a study of cytotoxic CD8 clonotypes in ibrutinib-treated CLL. Study outcomes and limitations: Sustained-remission and progressing patients' sampling times differed.

Looked up from germline, CDR1 is MNHEY and CDR2 is SVGAGI. The CDR3 covers 11 residues. V was pared by 8 bases and J by 2 bases, with 0 bases of the junction left unmatched. Sequenced by immunoSEQ multiplex PCR; TCRdb stores in-frame clones only, minus some. The data hold some 200,000 clones, with 72% observed a single time. J is TRBJ2-7 and V is TRBV6-5, with 7 bases aligning to TRBD2. This TCR derives from a human donor with chronic lymphocytic leukemia. Material: PBMCs, obtained after 24 months of ibrutinib treatment. CDR3 coding DNA: TGTGCCAGCGGGAGGGCCTACGAGCAGTACTTC. Protein product: CASGRAYEQYF.